This passage covers 25 T cell receptor beta chains from one sample sequenced in a study of blood T cell repertoires in COVID-19. The repertoire was sequenced with immunoSEQ multiplex PCR; TCRdb's copy has only in-frame clones and lacks some. The sample includes about 160,000 clones, approximately 86% of them seen just once. The sequenced sample consisted of PBMCs or T cells enriched from blood (not recorded which). The receptors stem from a woman between 40 and 55 years old who had been exposed to COVID-19.

V is TRBV3-1 (or the pseudogene TRBV3-2) and J is TRBJ1-2; D is undetermined. The CDR3 loop spans 13 amino acids. Germline assignment: CDR1 LGHDT and CDR2 YNNKEL (reference sequence). The ends were cut back, 3 bases at V and 4 bases at J, with 9 bases in the middle. This CDR3 reads CASSHQNRYGYTF. CDR3 nucleotides: TGTGCCAGCAGCCACCAGAATCGCTATGGCTACACCTTC.

The chain has TRBV27 and TRBJ2-1; TRBD2 matches at 9 bases. In germline, CDR1 is MNHEY, CDR2 SMNVEV (reference sequence). The CDR3 has 17 residues. V lost 4 bases to trimming and J lost 7 bases; unmatched junction nucleotides: 14. The CDR3 DNA reads TGTGCCAGCAGTTCCCCGTTTAGCGGGAGCCCGCTTAATGAGCAGTTCTTC. Its translation: CASSSPFSGSPLNEQFF.

The rearrangement uses TRBV6-2 or TRBV6-3 and TRBJ1-5; 10 bases are a match to TRBD1. The V gene's germline CDR1 is MNHEY and CDR2 SVGEGT. The junction had 2 bases not matched to a gene; V was cut back by 0 bases and J by 6 bases. CDR3 length equals 15 residues. The CDR3, as DNA: TGTGCCAGCAGTTACTCCGGGGACAGGGGTCAGCCCCAGCATTTT. Translated: CASSYSGDRGQPQHF.

The gene calls are TRBV7-9 and TRBJ1-2, with 9 bases identical to TRBD1. The J segment lost 7 bases and the V segment lost 3 bases, leaving 9 bases of the junction unmatched. The germline V gene encodes CDR1 SEHNR and CDR2 FQNEAQ (reference sequence). This CDR3 comprises 15 residues. CDR3 loop: CASSFNRDRVFGYTF. The DNA for the CDR3 is TGTGCCAGCAGCTTCAACCGGGACAGGGTTTTTGGCTACACCTTC.

This clone was picked up one time. This chain links TRBV13 with TRBJ2-1; TRBD1 matches 8 bases. The germline gives CDR1 PRHDT, CDR2 FYEKMQ (reference sequence). The CDR3 runs to 14 residues. The V gene end was trimmed by 5 bases and the J gene end by 5 bases; junction bases not matched to a gene: 5. Here the CDR3 reads CASSPRDRNNEQFF. The CDR3 coding sequence is TGTGCCAGCAGCCCCCGGGACAGGAACAATGAGCAGTTCTTC.

This sequence joins TRBV27 and TRBJ1-1; D is unclear. The CDR3 contains 14 residues. V dropped 5 bases and J dropped 4 bases, with 14 bases sitting between them. In germline, CDR1 is MNHEY, CDR2 SMNVEV (reference sequence). The CDR3 is CASSLQWEGTEAFF. DNA of the CDR3: TGTGCCAGCAGTCTCCAGTGGGAGGGCACTGAAGCTTTCTTT.

This chain connects TRBV5-1 to TRBJ2-1; a weak D match, TRBD2 (6 bases). Per the germline V gene, CDR1 is SGHRS and CDR2 is YFSETQ. The CDR3 runs to 14 residues. The V gene lost 7 bases and the J gene lost 1 base, with 12 bases spanning the gap. The CDR3 nucleotides are TGCGCCAGCCGCCCTGGGGGGTCCTACAATGAGCAGTTCTTC. Translated, it gives CASRPGGSYNEQFF.

This chain joins TRBV19 and TRBJ1-1; 8 bases map to TRBD1. The CDR3 extends over 16 amino acids. CDR1 and CDR2 from the germline V gene are LNHDA and SQIVND (reference sequence). V lost 3 bases and J lost 1; bases outside the gene matches: 7. CDR3 region: CASSIRRGQRNTEAFF. The DNA for the CDR3 is TGTGCCAGTAGTATCCGCAGGGGGCAAAGGAACACTGAAGCTTTCTTT.

V gene TRBV29-1 combines with J gene TRBJ1-6, with TRBD1 as a possible D gene (5 bases). CDR1 SQVTM and CDR2 ANQGSEA come from the germline V gene. The CDR3 length is 15 residues. V was trimmed by 8 bases and J by 0 bases, leaving 14 bases between them. The CDR3 bases are TGCAGCCAGGGTAGTCGAAGCTCCTATAATTCACCCCTCCACTTT. Residues: CSQGSRSSYNSPLHF.

The chain couples TRBV6-5 to TRBJ1-2; 10 bases are shared with TRBD1. The CDR3 totals 15 residues. CDR1 and CDR2 (germline): MNHEY, SVGAGI. V was pared by 2 bases and J by 5 bases, with 5 bases of the junction left unmatched. The CDR3 bases are TGTGCCAGCAGTTACGGGCCGGGACAGGGGTATGGCTACACCTTC. Translation: CASSYGPGQGYGYTF.

This chain joins TRBV7-3 and TRBJ2-1; 11 nucleotides agree with TRBD2. The CDR3 has 17 residues. Trimming removed 3 bases from V and 6 bases from J; junction bases left unmatched: 10. From germline, CDR1 is SGHTA and CDR2 FQGTGA. In DNA form, the CDR3 reads TGTGCCAGCAGCTTGACCGTCACTAGCGGGGGCCGCAATGAGCAGTTCTTC. As protein: CASSLTVTSGGRNEQFF.

Here the CDR3 reads CASSQDLSRYNEQFF. The CDR3 DNA reads TGTGCCAGCAGCCAAGATCTGTCACGGTACAATGAGCAGTTCTTC. This chain uses TRBV3-1 (or the pseudogene TRBV3-2) with TRBJ2-1; D is undetermined. Trimming removed 0 bases from V and 4 bases from J, with 10 bases in between. The CDR3 extends over 15 amino acids. The V gene's germline CDR1 is LGHDT and CDR2 YNNKEL (reference sequence).

CDR3 sequence: CASSPGRGGENSPLHF. As DNA, the CDR3 is TGCGCCAGCAGCCCCGGGAGAGGGGGCGAGAATTCACCCCTCCACTTT. The chain combines TRBV5-1 with TRBJ1-6; 7 nucleotides align to TRBD1. Unmatched junction bases numbered 11, after V lost 4 bases and J lost 7 bases. Germline V gene sequence: CDR1 SGHRS, CDR2 YFSETQ. The CDR3 covers 16 residues.

This clone was detected once. The V and J genes are TRBV19 and TRBJ1-1, with D unclear. V lost 4 bases, J lost 4 bases, and 10 bases lay in between. This CDR3 region has 13 residues. Germline CDR1 LNHDA, CDR2 SQIVND (reference sequence). For the CDR3, the DNA is TGTGCCAGTAGTACGGAGGTGAGCACTGAAGCTTTCTTT. It encodes CASSTEVSTEAFF.

J is TRBJ1-1 and V is TRBV9; 8 bases are shared with TRBD1. The CDR3 has 15 residues. Losses at the gene ends were 4 bases for V and 4 bases for J; bases not matched to a gene: 9. CDR1 SGDLS and CDR2 YYNGEE come from the germline V gene. The CDR3 reads CASSPLDRDGTEAFF. The CDR3, as DNA: TGTGCCAGCAGCCCCCTGGACAGGGATGGCACTGAAGCTTTCTTT.

This sequence joins TRBV5-6 and TRBJ1-5; 7 bases line up with TRBD1. CDR3 size: 15 residues. The germline V gene encodes CDR1 SGHDT and CDR2 YYEEEE. Trimming removed 1 base from V and 7 bases from J; junction bases left unmatched: 8. The CDR3 nucleotides read TGTGCCAGCAGCTTGAGTTCAGGGGGGCTGCAGCCCCAGCATTTT. This sequence encodes CASSLSSGGLQPQHF. The complete variable domain, with remaining parts taken from reference TRBV5-6 and TRBJ1-5, reads DAGVTQSPTHLIKTRGQQVTLRCSPKSGHDTVSWYQQALGQGPQFIFQYYEEEERQRGNFPDRFSGHQFPNYSSELNVNALLLGDSALYLCASSLSSGGLQPQHFGDGTRLSIL.

The chain combines TRBV5-1 with TRBJ1-2, with 9 bases identical to TRBD1. Unmatched junction bases numbered 9, after V lost 4 bases and J lost 8 bases. This CDR3 comprises 14 residues. CDR1 is SGHRS, CDR2 YFSETQ, per germline. The CDR3 DNA sequence: TGCGCCAGCAGCCCGATGACAGGGGGGAAAGGCTACACCTTC. Its translation: CASSPMTGGKGYTF.

The V gene is TRBV4-3, the J gene TRBJ2-7, with D maybe TRBD1 (5 bases). This CDR3 contains 16 residues. Per germline, CDR1 LGHNA and CDR2 YSLEER. V lost 0 bases, J lost 3 bases, and 15 bases lay in between. The CDR3 sequence: CASSQEFGLGHYEQYF. DNA of the CDR3: TGCGCCAGCAGCCAAGAATTCGGCCTGGGGCACTACGAGCAGTACTTC.

V is TRBV28 and J is TRBJ1-2, with a possible D match to TRBD1 (6 bases). The germline V gene encodes CDR1 MDHEN and CDR2 SYDVKM. The CDR3 length is 15 residues. V shed 5 bases and J shed 4 bases, with 17 bases lying between them. The DNA of the CDR3 is TGTGCCAGCAGTACCACTCCGGACAGAGTCTATGGCTACACCTTC. Amino acids: CASSTTPDRVYGYTF.

The chain links TRBV5-1 to TRBJ1-1; D is uncertain. The germline V and J ends were trimmed by 0 bases and 1 base, with 7 bases remaining between them. The CDR3 totals 14 residues. CDR1 and CDR2 from the germline V gene are SGHRS and YFSETQ. CDR3 coding DNA: TGCGCCAGCAGCTTGGTCGGAGAGAACACTGAAGCTTTCTTT. Translating gives CASSLVGENTEAFF.

This clone was counted only a few times. V gene TRBV27 combines with J gene TRBJ1-6, with D possibly being TRBD1 (5 bases). The CDR3 loop spans 15 amino acids. The germline gives CDR1 MNHEY, CDR2 SMNVEV (reference sequence). V was pared by 3 bases and J by 6 bases, with 12 bases between. DNA for the CDR3: TGTGCCAGCAGTTTGATCGGGGGTAGTAATTCACCCCTCCACTTT. It translates to CASSLIGGSNSPLHF.

This clone was observed a handful of times. CDR3 nucleotide sequence: TGTGCCAGCAGCTTAGCGCCGACTAGCGGGATAGGGGGAGATACGCAGTATTTT. As protein: CASSLAPTSGIGGDTQYF. This rearrangement joins TRBV7-2 to TRBJ2-3; 11 bases match TRBD2. This CDR3 spans 18 amino acids. V dropped 0 bases and J dropped 5; count of bases not matched to a gene: 10. Per germline, CDR1 SGHTA and CDR2 FQGNSA.

This clone was picked up many times. The V call is TRBV7-7, the J call TRBJ2-7; the D is unclear. Trimming took 1 base from V and 4 from J, leaving 14 bases between them. Germline assignment: CDR1 SSHAT and CDR2 FNYEAQ (reference sequence). The CDR3 spans 15 residues. CDR3 loop: CASSLGVGGKYEQYF. CDR3 DNA sequence: TGTGCCAGCAGCTTAGGGGTCGGCGGCAAATACGAGCAGTACTTC.

V usage is TRBV4-1 and J usage is TRBJ1-1; TRBD1 agrees at 8 bases. This CDR3 contains 18 residues. Germline assignment: CDR1 MGHRA and CDR2 YSYEKL. Trimming at V came to 5 bases and at J to 0 bases, leaving 14 bases not matched to a gene. CDR3 amino acids: CASSYPGQERRMNTEAFF. The DNA of the CDR3 is TGCGCCAGCAGCTACCCGGGACAGGAGAGGAGGATGAACACTGAAGCTTTCTTT.

This chain connects TRBV4-1 to TRBJ2-3, with D perhaps matching TRBD1 (5 bases). From germline, CDR1 is MGHRA and CDR2 YSYEKL. This CDR3 has 16 amino acids. Trimming stripped 7 bases from V and 3 bases from J, with 20 bases between. CDR3 nucleotides: TGCGCCAGCATTAGGGGCATCAGCGACCCGACAGATACGCAGTATTTT. It yields the protein CASIRGISDPTDTQYF.